Here is one TCR beta chain with its context. The assay was immunoSEQ multiplex PCR, and TCRdb's table has in-frame clones only and misses some. The sample has 2 million to 3 million clones, more than 85% seen once. Germline V gene sequence: CDR1 SQVTM, CDR2 ANQGSEA. The V gene end was trimmed by 7 bases and the J gene end by 6 bases; junction bases not matched to a gene: 7. CDR3 length: 14 residues. The sample comes from a study of shared clonotypes between healthy human individuals. The TCR sequence derives from a man in his late teens or twenties in good health. Some clones in this sample may be carry-over from other donors' samples. Sample: naive CD4+ T cells from PBMCs. This sample's subset: CD45RA+ positively selected. The V call is TRBV29-1, the J call TRBJ2-2; TRBD2 matches at 11 bases. CDR3 sequence: CSASTSGIPGELFF. In nucleotides, the CDR3 is TGCAGCGCATCGACTAGCGGGATTCCCGGGGAGCTGTTTTTT.